This TCR beta chain was identified in a study of control samples from healthy donors and cancer patients. Profiling relied on immunoSEQ multiplex PCR, and the TCRdb table lists in-frame clones only, not all of them. This sample has about 81,000 clones; roughly 93% occur once, and the top ten carry 4.5% to 6%. CDR3 length equals 11 residues. Trimming left V 9 bases short and J 2 bases short, with 8 bases between. The germline gives CDR1 MNHNY, CDR2 SVGAGI (reference sequence). The chain joins TRBV6-6 to TRBJ2-7; no definite D call. The receptor was isolated from a woman under 30 in good health. Specimen: blood. The CDR3 loop is CASGRPYEQYF. For the CDR3, the DNA is TGTGCCAGTGGCAGGCCCTACGAGCAGTACTTC.